This T cell receptor beta chain was sequenced in a study of cytomegalovirus exposure and HLA in healthy donors. The CDR3 has 15 residues. The V gene's germline CDR1 is SGHRS and CDR2 YFSETQ. J was trimmed by 7 bases and V by 3 bases; bases with no gene match: 11. Here immunoSEQ multiplex PCR was the method, and the copy in TCRdb shows in-frame clones only, minus some. The sample includes 150,000 or so clones, around four fifths of them seen just once. The specimen sequenced was PBMCs. The chain employs TRBV5-1 and TRBJ2-7; 9 nucleotides line up with TRBD2. This TCR derives from a man aged 30-40 years in good health and CMV-seropositive. CDR3 in amino acids: CASSSGAGGTLEQYF. The CDR3 DNA follows: TGCGCCAGCAGCTCGGGAGCGGGGGGCACTTTGGAGCAGTACTTC.